Described below is a single TCR beta chain sequence and its context. This sample stems from a study of blood T cell repertoires in COVID-19. The wider study: There were acute and convalescent COVID-19 samples, and they came from the United States, Italy and Spain. In each case, the material was cDNA or gDNA derived from T cells, B-cell-depleted T cells, or PBMCs.

The CDR3 totals 15 residues. Germline-derived CDR1 and CDR2 are LNHDA and SQIVND (reference sequence). Unmatched junction bases numbered 9, after V lost 5 bases and J lost 2 bases. Authors' data handling: From reference gene primer amplification, estimates of nucleated cell counts were derived. Produced via immunoSEQ multiplex PCR; TCRdb's table is partial and in-frame only. V, J and clone size were drawn from that table, and D and trimming were deduced from the DNA. The sample has 75,000 to 85,000 clones; almost 85% are singletons. Material for sequencing was peripheral blood. The origin of this receptor is a human donor in a cohort sampled during active COVID-19. The chain combines TRBV19 with TRBJ2-7; 7 bases match TRBD1. CDR3 DNA sequence: TGTGCCAGTAGTCCGGGCGGCCAGGGGGCCTACGAGCAGTACTTC. As protein: CASSPGGQGAYEQYF.